The 28 T cell receptor beta chains below were found in one sample sequenced in a study of blood T cell repertoires in COVID-19. Method: immunoSEQ multiplex PCR; TCRdb's copy keeps in-frame clones and lacks some. Among approximately 150,000 clones listed, about 87% were seen once. Sequencing input: peripheral blood. These receptors came from a man between 50 and 59 years old who had recovered from COVID-19.

V is TRBV19 and J is TRBJ2-3; no firm D call. Looked up from germline, CDR1 is LNHDA and CDR2 is SQIVND (reference sequence). The V end lost 1 base, the J end lost 3 bases, and 5 bases lay between the germline ends. The CDR3 has 13 residues. The CDR3 region is CASSIARTDTQYF. The CDR3 nucleotides read TGTGCCAGTAGTATAGCCCGGACAGATACGCAGTATTTT.

There are a few counts of this clone. The chain links TRBV5-1 to TRBJ2-1; TRBD2 agrees at 11 bases. Germline V CDR1 and CDR2: SGHRS, YFSETQ. This CDR3 spans 14 amino acids. With V trimmed by 4 bases and J by 3 bases, 0 bases remained unmatched. In DNA, the CDR3 is TGCGCCAGCAGCGGGACTAGCGGCTACAATGAGCAGTTCTTC. Residues: CASSGTSGYNEQFF.

The chain carries TRBV14 and TRBJ1-6, with a tentative D call TRBD1 (5 bases). The V gene lost 0 bases and the J gene lost 7 bases, with 16 bases spanning the gap. The CDR3 length is 17 residues. The germline gives CDR1 SGHDN, CDR2 FVKESK. The CDR3 DNA is TGTGCCAGCAGCCAAGATATATCCCAGGGAACCAATTCACCCCTCCACTTT. As protein: CASSQDISQGTNSPLHF.

The chain joins TRBV30 to TRBJ2-3; TRBD2 matches 8 bases. Germline assignment: CDR1 GTSNPN and CDR2 SVGIG (reference sequence). The J segment lost 2 bases and the V segment lost 1 base, leaving 5 bases of the junction unmatched. This CDR3 region has 15 residues. The CDR3 DNA is TGTGCCTGGAGTGGTGGTAGCGGGGTCACAGATACGCAGTATTTT. It is translated as CAWSGGSGVTDTQYF.

V and J are TRBV7-9 and TRBJ1-4; a possible D gene is TRBD1 (5 bases). Deletions cut 5 bases from V and 5 bases from J, with 18 bases between. Germline V CDR1 and CDR2: SEHNR, FQNEAQ (reference sequence). This CDR3 region has 16 residues. Here the CDR3 reads CASSAALGRGNEKLFF. CDR3 DNA: TGTGCCAGCAGCGCGGCGTTGGGACGGGGGAATGAAAAACTGTTTTTT.

The chain joins TRBV6-2 or TRBV6-3 to TRBJ2-7; tentative D call: TRBD2 (5 bases). Deletions cut 6 bases from V and 0 bases from J, with 12 bases between. The germline gives CDR1 MNHEY, CDR2 SVGEGT. This CDR3 comprises 14 residues. The CDR3 reads CASSVTGSSYEQYF. The CDR3 region has the DNA TGTGCCAGCAGCGTGACGGGAAGCTCCTACGAGCAGTACTTC.

V and J are TRBV11-3 and TRBJ2-5; tentative D call: TRBD1 (7 bases). V shed 1 base and J shed 0 bases, with 12 bases lying between them. Germline V gene data show CDR1 as SGHNT and CDR2 as YENEEA. The CDR3 consists of 16 residues. CDR3 DNA sequence: TGTGCCAGCAGCTTAGTACGGGGGACAGACCAAGAGACCCAGTACTTC. This translates into CASSLVRGTDQETQYF.

The CDR3: CASSLNRGNGANVLTF. In nucleotides, the CDR3 is TGTGCCAGCAGCTTAAATCGCGGGAATGGGGCCAACGTCCTGACTTTC. The chain is built from TRBV7-9 and TRBJ2-6; D is possibly TRBD2 (6 bases). The CDR3 covers 16 residues. Per germline, CDR1 SEHNR and CDR2 FQNEAQ (reference sequence). Trimming shortened V by 2 bases and J by 3 bases, and 11 bases separated the two germline ends. Variable domain in full (rest from reference TRBV7-9 and TRBJ2-6): DTGVSQNPRHKITKRGQNVTFRCDPISEHNRLYWYRQTLGQGPEFLTYFQNEAQLEKSRLLSDRFSAERPKGSFSTLEIQRTEQGDSAMYLCASSLNRGNGANVLTFGAGSRLTVL.

V and J are TRBV6-5 and TRBJ1-5; a weak D match, TRBD1 (6 bases). Germline loops: CDR1 MNHEY, CDR2 SVGAGI. This CDR3 comprises 13 residues. V lost 8 bases to trimming and J lost 9 bases, with 17 bases between them. CDR3 sequence: CASSDRLYPPQHF. CDR3 nucleotides: TGTGCCAGCTCTGACAGGTTGTATCCGCCCCAGCATTTT.

V is TRBV14 and J is TRBJ2-1; TRBD1 matches 7 bases. Per the germline V gene, CDR1 is SGHDN and CDR2 is FVKESK. Trimming took 2 bases from V and 13 from J; bases not matched to a gene: 5. The CDR3 is made up of 12 amino acids. The CDR3 here is CASSQNRDRQFF. The CDR3 coding sequence is TGTGCCAGCAGCCAAAACCGGGACAGACAGTTCTTC. Full variable domain (outside the CDR3, taken from reference TRBV14 and TRBJ2-1): EAGVTQFPSHSVIEKGQTVTLRCDPISGHDNLYWYRRVMGKEIKFLLHFVKESKQDESGMPNNRFLAERTGGTYSTLKVQPAELEDSGVYFCASSQNRDRQFFGPGTRLTVL.

The CDR3 region is CASSPSTGRSGEQFF. The CDR3 DNA is TGTGCCAGCAGTCCGTCGACAGGGCGCTCTGGTGAGCAGTTCTTC. This sequence joins TRBV6-2 or TRBV6-3 and TRBJ2-1; 7 bases match TRBD1. V gave up 5 bases and J gave up 9 bases; unmatched junction bases: 13. The CDR3 has 15 amino acids. The germline CDR1 and CDR2 sequences are MNHEY and SVGEGT.

This clone was observed once. The chain is built from TRBV6-6 and TRBJ1-2, with 8 bases that match TRBD1. V shed 2 bases and J 8 bases; nucleotides not matched to a gene: 10. The CDR3 covers 15 residues. Germline CDR1 reads MNHNY; CDR2 reads SVGAGI (reference sequence). Here the CDR3 reads CASSYAPDRAGGYTF. The CDR3 DNA follows: TGTGCCAGCAGTTACGCCCCGGACAGGGCGGGGGGCTACACCTTC.

This chain links TRBV2 with TRBJ2-7; 9 bases align to TRBD2. The germline V gene has CDR1 SNHLY and CDR2 FYNNEI. CDR3 length equals 16 residues. V trimming: 5 bases; J trimming: 0 bases; junction bases outside the gene matches: 8. In nucleotides, the CDR3 is TGTGCCAGCAGTTCGACTAGCGGCGCAGGCTCCTACGAGCAGTACTTC. Amino acids: CASSSTSGAGSYEQYF.

This clone has a single count. V and J are TRBV28 and TRBJ1-1; 8 bases align to TRBD1. CDR3 length: 16 residues. Germline loops: CDR1 MDHEN, CDR2 SYDVKM. Losses at the gene ends were 2 bases for V and 5 bases for J; bases not matched to a gene: 10. The CDR3 sequence is CASSLNPFRGRTEAFF. CDR3 bases: TGTGCCAGCAGTTTAAACCCCTTCAGGGGGCGGACTGAAGCTTTCTTT.

The genes are TRBV15 and TRBJ1-2; 9 bases are shared with TRBD1. V lost 6 bases and J lost 4; bases outside the gene matches: 12. The germline CDR1 and CDR2 sequences are LNHNV and YYDKDF (reference sequence). The CDR3 consists of 16 residues. This CDR3 reads CATSMEQGALGYGYTF. CDR3 sequence (DNA): TGTGCCACCAGTATGGAACAGGGGGCGCTTGGCTATGGCTACACCTTC.

The rearrangement uses TRBV18 and TRBJ1-1; D perhaps matches TRBD1 (6 bases). The CDR3 totals 15 residues. Trimming pared 1 base from V and 0 bases from J, leaving 9 bases between. CDR1 is KGHSH, CDR2 LQKENI, per germline. Written as DNA, the CDR3 is TGTGCCAGCTCACCACGAGCAGGGGTGAACACTGAAGCTTTCTTT. Protein product: CASSPRAGVNTEAFF.

The CDR3: CASSTQGLAGSGETQYF. The DNA of the CDR3 is TGTGCCAGCAGCACGCAGGGACTAGCGGGGTCGGGAGAGACCCAGTACTTC. This chain uses TRBV7-2 with TRBJ2-5; 13 nucleotides align to TRBD2. Germline V CDR1 and CDR2: SGHTA, FQGNSA. J gave up 4 bases and V 5 bases, and 10 bases lay outside the gene matches. This CDR3 contains 17 residues.

This rearrangement joins TRBV11-2 to TRBJ2-6; 8 nucleotides line up with TRBD1. In germline, CDR1 is SGHAT, CDR2 FQNNGV. The junction had 11 bases not matched to a gene; V was cut back by 0 bases and J by 1 base. This CDR3 is built from 20 residues. The CDR3 DNA is TGTGCCAGCAGCTTAGATAGCCAGGGGGCGCCAGGGTCTGGGGCCAACGTCCTGACTTTC. This translates into CASSLDSQGAPGSGANVLTF.

The rearrangement joins TRBV6-2 or TRBV6-3 to TRBJ2-3; the D gene is possibly TRBD1 (6 bases). There are 16 residues in the CDR3. V was trimmed by 6 bases and J by 1 base, leaving 17 bases between them. Germline-derived CDR1 and CDR2 are MNHEY and SVGEGT. The CDR3 coding sequence is TGTGCCAGCAGCCCGACAGGAGTAATCCGCACAGATACGCAGTATTTT. As protein: CASSPTGVIRTDTQYF.

The genes are TRBV7-9 and TRBJ1-1; perhaps TRBD1 as D (5 bases). In germline, CDR1 is SEHNR, CDR2 FQNEAQ (reference sequence). CDR3 size: 14 residues. Between the trimmed V and J ends, which lost 3 bases and 4 bases, there was a span of 12 bases. The CDR3 sequence: CASSFEGDRTEAFF. The CDR3 bases are TGTGCCAGCAGCTTTGAAGGGGATCGCACTGAAGCTTTCTTT.

The chain carries TRBV2 and TRBJ2-7, with D possibly being TRBD2 (6 bases). V was pared by 8 bases and J by 5 bases, with 16 bases between. The CDR3 is made up of 13 amino acids. Germline assignment: CDR1 SNHLY and CDR2 FYNNEI. The CDR3 sequence: CASQTSLGHEQYF. Written as DNA, the CDR3 is TGTGCCAGCCAAACTAGCTTGGGGCACGAGCAGTACTTC.

The rearrangement links TRBV21-1 to TRBJ2-2; no DNA check was done on the table's D call, TRBD2. TRBV21-1 is listed as a pseudogene. This CDR3 is built from 17 residues. CDR3: CASSKAGFREDTGELFF. The DNA of the CDR3 is TGTGCCAGCAGCAAAGCGGGATTCAGGGAGGACACCGGGGAGCTGTTTTTT.

V is TRBV10-3 and J is TRBJ1-5; 9 bases fit TRBD1. CDR1 is ENHRY, CDR2 SYGVKD, per germline. This CDR3 spans 16 amino acids. Trimming cost V 5 bases and J 4 bases; bases outside gene matches: 9. Written as DNA, the CDR3 is TGTGCCATCAGTAATTTAACGACAGGGGGTAATCAGCCCCAGCATTTT. This translates into CAISNLTTGGNQPQHF.

The rearrangement joins TRBV19 to TRBJ1-5; 8 nucleotides match TRBD1. This CDR3 is built from 15 residues. Germline trimming cut 3 bases from V and 3 bases from J; bases unmatched to any gene: 4. Germline loops: CDR1 LNHDA, CDR2 SQIVND (reference sequence). The CDR3 coding sequence is TGTGCCAGTAGTATCGTCAGGGGGCCCAATCAGCCCCAGCATTTT. This translates into CASSIVRGPNQPQHF.

This clone appeared a single time. CDR3 loop: CASSEQQGNEKLFF. The CDR3, as DNA: TGTGCCAGCAGTGAACAACAGGGGAATGAAAAACTGTTTTTT. J is TRBJ1-4 and V is TRBV6-1; 7 positions match TRBD1. The CDR3 consists of 14 residues. With 2 bases clipped from V and 5 bases from J, the junction kept 2 bases outside the gene matches. CDR1 and CDR2 from the germline V gene are MNHNS and SASEGT.

Concerning this clone: At one boundary the junction diverges from the germline segment, which might be a read error. J is TRBJ2-5 and V is TRBV7-7, with D perhaps matching TRBD2 (6 bases). The CDR3 runs to 14 residues. CDR1 and CDR2 from the germline V gene are SSHAT and FNYEAQ (reference sequence). The CDR3 DNA sequence: TGTGCTAGCAGCCCTCGGGGGAATCAAGAGACCCAGTACTTC. Protein product: CASSPRGNQETQYF.

V usage is TRBV4-1 and J usage is TRBJ1-1, with D perhaps matching TRBD1 (6 bases). V was trimmed by 1 base and J by 8 bases, leaving 11 bases between them. The germline gives CDR1 MGHRA, CDR2 YSYEKL. The CDR3 extends over 13 amino acids. CDR3 DNA sequence: TGCGCCAGCAGCCAAGGGGGGGGCTCAGAAGCTTTCTTT. This encodes CASSQGGGSEAFF.

This clone was seen only once. The chain has TRBV30 and TRBJ1-4, with a possible D match to TRBD1 (5 bases). There are 13 residues in the CDR3. V was clipped by 4 bases and J by 11 bases, with 17 bases between them. The germline V gene encodes CDR1 GTSNPN and CDR2 SVGIG (reference sequence). DNA for the CDR3: TGTGCCTGGAAGCCGGGACCGGGGGAGAAACTGTTTTTT. Translating it yields CAWKPGPGEKLFF.